This T cell receptor (beta chain) derives from a study of blood T cell repertoires in COVID-19. This clone was recorded once. V lost 3 bases and J lost 3; bases outside the gene matches: 9. This CDR3 has 16 amino acids. CDR1 and CDR2 (germline): SGHTA, FQGNSA. Here immunoSEQ multiplex PCR was the method, and the copy in TCRdb shows in-frame clones only, minus some. The table includes approximately 120,000 clones, 84% detected once. The sequence derives from a woman of 80 years or more with active or convalescent COVID-19. V gene TRBV7-2 combines with J gene TRBJ2-7, with TRBD2 matching over 9 bases. Sequenced input: peripheral blood. DNA of the CDR3: TGTGCCAGCAGCTTCGACCGTAGCGGGAGTGGCTACGAGCAGTACTTC. This encodes CASSFDRSGSGYEQYF. Full variable domain (outside the CDR3, taken from reference TRBV7-2 and TRBJ2-7): GAGVSQSPSNKVTEKGKDVELRCDPISGHTALYWYRQSLGQGLEFLIYFQGNSAPDKSGLPSDRFSAERTGGSVSTLTIQRTQQEDSAVYLCASSFDRSGSGYEQYFGPGTRLTVT.